This T cell receptor (beta chain) was sequenced during a study of blood T cell repertoires in COVID-19. Study-wide context: The cDNA or gDNA used as material had been derived from T cells, B-cell-depleted T cells, or PBMCs.

Authors' methods: Amplification of reference gene primers provided the estimated nucleated cell counts. The data were produced by immunoSEQ multiplex PCR, yet TCRdb's version contains in-frame clones alone and is incomplete. D and trimming come from the DNA, and the V and J calls and clone size come from that table. The sample holds some 240,000 clones, 70% to 90% seen once. Germline V lookup: CDR1 MNHEY, CDR2 SMNVEV (reference sequence). Deletions cut 3 bases from V and 4 bases from J, with 12 bases between. The CDR3 covers 14 residues. In terms of age and location, participants ranged from roughly 18 to 95 years and lived in under 30 US areas. No more than 2 weeks before study entry, exposed participants had met a case of COVID-19.

This rearrangement joins TRBV27 to TRBJ1-2; D unclear. Sequenced input: PBMCs or T cells enriched from blood (not recorded which). The source of this sequence is a woman aged 50 to 60 who had been exposed to COVID-19. The CDR3 reads CASSLGGPSYGYTF. The CDR3 nucleotides read TGTGCCAGCAGTTTGGGAGGACCTAGCTATGGCTACACCTTC.